These T cell receptor beta chains were read from a single sample in a study of cytomegalovirus exposure and HLA in healthy donors. Sequencing used immunoSEQ multiplex PCR; TCRdb keeps in-frame clones, though not all of them. The profile shows some 290,000 clones, approximately 85% of them singletons. Sequencing was done on a sample of PBMCs. All receptors derive from a man under 40 in good health and CMV-seronegative. The CDR3 runs from the conserved cysteine through the conserved F or W. Each record gives: clone size, J gene, D gene, V gene, CDR3 protein, CDR3 DNA. The D gene is left open where the match is weak. Size values are once, few and many counts, or a class for expanded clones, and some rows have none.

size: NA
J: TRBJ2-7
D: NA
V: TRBV10-1
CDR3: CATSPYGNEQYF
DNA: TGCGCCACCAGTCCATACGGGAATGAGCAGTACTTC

size: NA
J: TRBJ2-2
D: NA
V: TRBV5-1
CDR3: CASSLPPRRASTGELFF
DNA: TGCGCCAGCAGCCTACCCCCGAGGAGGGCTAGCACCGGGGAGCTGTTTTTT

size: NA
J: TRBJ2-6
D: NA
V: TRBV27
CDR3: CASRPGGTHSGANVLTF
DNA: TGTGCCAGCAGGCCTGGGGGGACCCACTCTGGGGCCAACGTCCTGACTTTC

size: NA
J: TRBJ1-3
D: NA
V: TRBV21-1
CDR3: CASSNGAGLGNTIYF
DNA: TGTGCCAGCAGCAATGGTGCAGGGCTCGGAAACACCATATATTTT

size: NA
J: TRBJ2-5
D: NA
V: TRBV5-8
CDR3: CASSYPGQGETQYF
DNA: TGTGCCAGCAGCTACCCCGGCCAGGGGGAGACCCAGTACTTC

size: NA
J: TRBJ2-7
D: NA
V: TRBV11-2
CDR3: CASSFQGNDEQYF
DNA: TGTGCCAGCAGCTTTCAGGGGAACGACGAGCAGTACTTC

size: NA
J: TRBJ2-5
D: TRBD1
V: TRBV27
CDR3: CASSQRRTGVQETQYF
DNA: TGTGCCAGCAGTCAACGCCGGACAGGGGTACAAGAGACCCAGTACTTC

size: once
J: TRBJ1-5
D: NA
V: TRBV30
CDR3: CAGAQGVDQPQHF
DNA: TGTGCCGGAGCACAGGGAGTCGATCAGCCCCAGCATTTT

size: NA
J: TRBJ1-1
D: NA
V: TRBV7-6
CDR3: CASSLTEMNTEAFF
DNA: TGTGCCAGCAGCTTGACAGAGATGAACACTGAAGCTTTCTTT

size: NA
J: TRBJ2-1
D: TRBD2
V: TRBV2
CDR3: CASSAPPGLAGASSSYNEQFF
DNA: TGTGCCAGCAGTGCCCCCCCGGGACTAGCGGGGGCCTCGAGCTCCTACAATGAGCAGTTCTTC

size: NA
J: TRBJ2-1
D: NA
V: TRBV14
CDR3: CASSQADSYNEQFF
DNA: TGTGCCAGCAGCCAAGCGGACAGCTACAATGAGCAGTTCTTC

size: NA
J: TRBJ2-7
D: TRBD1
V: TRBV27
CDR3: CASSSRDRSYEQYF
DNA: TGTGCCAGCAGCAGCCGGGACAGATCCTACGAGCAGTACTTC

size: once
J: TRBJ2-7
D: TRBD2
V: TRBV19
CDR3: CASSIALAGRYEQYF
DNA: TGTGCCAGTAGTATCGCACTAGCGGGGAGGTACGAGCAGTACTTC

size: NA
J: TRBJ1-2
D: NA
V: TRBV27
CDR3: CASSGGASMNYGYTF
DNA: TGTGCCAGCAGTGGGGGGGCCTCGATGAACTATGGCTACACCTTC

size: once
J: TRBJ2-7
D: NA
V: TRBV30
CDR3: CAWSMLSEQYF
DNA: TGTGCCTGGAGTATGCTATCCGAGCAGTACTTC

size: NA
J: TRBJ2-7
D: NA
V: TRBV5-6
CDR3: CASSSPTYYEQYF
DNA: TGTGCCAGCAGCTCTCCAACTTACTACGAGCAGTACTTC

size: NA
J: TRBJ1-2
D: NA
V: TRBV6-1
CDR3: CASKKPETGYGYTF
DNA: TGTGCCAGCAAGAAACCCGAGACAGGCTATGGCTACACCTTC

size: NA
J: TRBJ1-1
D: TRBD1
V: TRBV7-9
CDR3: CASSPRQGAFEAFF
DNA: TGTGCCAGCAGCCCACGACAGGGGGCGTTTGAAGCTTTCTTT

size: NA
J: TRBJ2-3
D: NA
V: TRBV7-9
CDR3: CASSSEPGFTGDTQYF
DNA: TGTGCCAGCAGCTCTGAACCGGGATTCACAGGGGATACGCAGTATTTT

size: NA
J: TRBJ2-7
D: NA
V: TRBV7-8
CDR3: CASSHYLNDYEQYF
DNA: TGTGCCAGCAGCCATTACTTAAACGACTACGAGCAGTACTTC

size: NA
J: TRBJ1-1
D: TRBD1
V: TRBV7-2
CDR3: CASSTDRGSEAFF
DNA: TGTGCCAGCAGCACTGACAGGGGCTCTGAAGCTTTCTTT

size: NA
J: TRBJ1-5
D: NA
V: TRBV6-1
CDR3: CASSVTGMVQPQHF
DNA: TGTGCCAGCAGTGTAACAGGGATGGTGCAGCCCCAGCATTTT

size: NA
J: TRBJ1-6
D: NA
V: TRBV6-6
CDR3: CASNRWQGGSPLHF
DNA: TGTGCCAGCAATCGGTGGCAAGGAGGATCACCCCTCCACTTT

size: once
J: TRBJ1-1
D: NA
V: TRBV10-1
CDR3: CASSELAGRNTEAFF
DNA: TGCGCCAGCAGTGAGTTGGCAGGGCGGAACACTGAAGCTTTCTTT

size: NA
J: TRBJ1-1
D: TRBD1
V: TRBV28
CDR3: CASSPTLGQGTRLAFF
DNA: TGTGCCAGCAGTCCAACCCTGGGACAGGGGACCCGTTTGGCTTTCTTT

size: NA
J: TRBJ2-2
D: TRBD1
V: TRBV7-6
CDR3: CASTPTGDQGAGELFF
DNA: TGTGCCAGCACCCCGACAGGGGATCAGGGGGCCGGGGAGCTGTTTTTT

size: few
J: TRBJ1-6
D: TRBD1
V: TRBV29-1
CDR3: CSVGGQGGSPLHF
DNA: TGCAGCGTTGGGGGACAGGGAGGTTCACCCCTCCACTTT

size: NA
J: TRBJ2-7
D: NA
V: TRBV7-2
CDR3: CASSLGLEGSLYEQYF
DNA: TGTGCCAGCAGCTTGGGCTTGGAGGGGTCCCTCTACGAGCAGTACTTC

size: NA
J: TRBJ1-3
D: NA
V: TRBV5-6
CDR3: CASSLVTTAYSGNTIYF
DNA: TGTGCCAGCAGCCTCGTGACGACAGCCTACTCTGGAAACACCATATATTTT

size: NA
J: TRBJ1-2
D: NA
V: TRBV4-3
CDR3: CASSHDSPSNYGYTF
DNA: TGCGCCAGCAGCCACGACTCTCCGAGCAACTATGGCTACACCTTC

size: NA
J: TRBJ2-7
D: NA
V: TRBV19
CDR3: CASSIAAGGDYEQYF
DNA: TGTGCCAGTAGTATAGCGGCAGGTGGCGACTACGAGCAGTACTTC